This TCR beta chain came from a study of post-analysis software for immune sequencing data. About the study: Recorded subtypes: relapsing-remitting, secondary progressive, progressive-relapsing; some patients unannotated. Study observations and caveats: Patients carried a few TRBV segments more frequently than controls did, and TRBV5-6, TRBV5-1 and TRBV20-1 were among them. Those with multiple sclerosis, the patient group, showed significantly lower normalized Chao1 diversity than controls. Those samples that were prepared in the same batch co-clustered strongly by F measure.

The CDR3 contains 13 residues. Germline trimming cut 0 bases from V and 8 bases from J; bases unmatched to any gene: 3. Looked up from germline, CDR1 is SGDLS and CDR2 is YYNGEE. Unique molecular identifiers had been added to the TCR beta cDNA libraries. Researchers reported some 500,000 cDNA molecules coming from roughly 1 to 10 million T cells. TCRdb passed the PCR reads through MiXCR, listing each CDR3 protein once. The sample contains over 700,000 distinct CDR3 sequences, roughly 29% of which appear only once. This clonotype was counted a few times. Antigen specificity is unknown. This chain connects TRBV9 to TRBJ1-2, with TRBD1 matching 8 bases. Input material: blood. The clonotype was recovered from a girl aged 10-17 years with multiple sclerosis. DNA of the CDR3: TGTGCCAGCAGCGTAGTCCCAGGGGGCGGCTACACCTTC. As protein: CASSVVPGGGYTF.